The T cell receptor beta chain under discussion was sequenced for a study of blood T cell repertoires in COVID-19. Study-level background: Acute-phase and convalescent COVID-19 samples originated in the United States, Italy and Spain.

Original processing methods: Reference gene primers were amplified, and this amplification served to estimate nucleated cell counts. The method was immunoSEQ multiplex PCR; TCRdb's version includes in-frame clones alone and lacks a portion of them. The D gene and trimming were derived from the DNA, and the V and J assignments and clone size from that table. Of fewer than 250,000 clones in the sample, more than 70% were seen once. Between the trimmed V and J ends, which lost 1 base and 7 bases, there was a span of 11 bases. Germline CDR1 SGHKS, CDR2 YYEKEE (reference sequence). The CDR3 consists of 14 residues.

V gene TRBV5-5 combines with J gene TRBJ1-4; tentatively, D is TRBD1 (5 bases). Sequences were obtained from peripheral blood. This clonotype originated in a woman aged 60-70 years with acute or convalescent COVID-19. DNA of the CDR3: TGTGCCAGCAGCTTGCAACGACAGTCTGAAAAACTGTTTTTT. It translates to CASSLQRQSEKLFF.